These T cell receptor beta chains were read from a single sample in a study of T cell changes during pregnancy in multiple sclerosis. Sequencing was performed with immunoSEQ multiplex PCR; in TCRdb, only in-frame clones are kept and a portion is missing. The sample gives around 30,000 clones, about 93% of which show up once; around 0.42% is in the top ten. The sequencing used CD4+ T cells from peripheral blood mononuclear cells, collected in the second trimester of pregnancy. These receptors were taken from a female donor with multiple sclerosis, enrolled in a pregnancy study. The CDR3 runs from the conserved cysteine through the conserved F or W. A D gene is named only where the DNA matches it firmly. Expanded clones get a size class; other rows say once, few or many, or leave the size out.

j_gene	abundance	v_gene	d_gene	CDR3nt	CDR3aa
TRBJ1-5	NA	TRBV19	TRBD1	TGTGCCAGTAGTAAAGATAGACGTCCAGGGGGAGTTCAGCCCCAGCATTTT	CASSKDRRPGGVQPQHF
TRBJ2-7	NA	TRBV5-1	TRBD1	TGCGCCAGCAGACGGGACAGGGGAGTCGTCTACGAGCAGTACTTC	CASRRDRGVVYEQYF
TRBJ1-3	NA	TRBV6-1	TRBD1	TGTGCCAGCAGACGACAGGGAACGGGAAACACCATATATTTT	CASRRQGTGNTIYF
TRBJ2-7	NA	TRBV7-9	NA	TGTGCCAGCAGCTTAGCGCCACTAGCCCCCTACGAGCAGTACTTC	CASSLAPLAPYEQYF
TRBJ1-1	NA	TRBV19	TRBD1	TGTGCCAGTACCCCGATACAGGGGGGAAACACTGAAGCTTTCTTT	CASTPIQGGNTEAFF
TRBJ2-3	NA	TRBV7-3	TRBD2	TGTGCCAGCAATAGCGGGACCAGAACAGATACGCAGTATTTT	CASNSGTRTDTQYF
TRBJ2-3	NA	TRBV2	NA	TGTGCCAGCAGTCTCGGAGCGGGTACAGATACGCAGTATTTT	CASSLGAGTDTQYF
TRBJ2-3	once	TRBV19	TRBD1	TGTGCCAGTAGTAGGGACAGGGGAGATACGCAGTATTTT	CASSRDRGDTQYF
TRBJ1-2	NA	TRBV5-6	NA	TGTGCCAGCAGCTCTACAGGGAGGGACTATGGCTACACCTTC	CASSSTGRDYGYTF
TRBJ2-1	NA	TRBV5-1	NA	TGCGCCAGCAGCTTGGGGGCAAGGTACAATGAGCAGTTCTTC	CASSLGARYNEQFF
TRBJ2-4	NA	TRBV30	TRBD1	TGTGCCTGGAGTTCGGGGACAGGGGGATTAGACATTCAGTACTTC	CAWSSGTGGLDIQYF
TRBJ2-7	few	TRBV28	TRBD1	TGTGCCAGCAGCTGGACAGGGGGCAGGGGCTACGAGCAGTACTTC	CASSWTGGRGYEQYF
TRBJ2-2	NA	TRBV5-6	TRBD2	TGTGCCAGCAGCTTGGTTAGCGGGAGTGTTTACGGGGAGCTGTTTTTT	CASSLVSGSVYGELFF
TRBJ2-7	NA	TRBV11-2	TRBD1	TGTGCCAGCAGCTTAGGGGGGACAGGGGGTTACGAGCAGTACTTC	CASSLGGTGGYEQYF
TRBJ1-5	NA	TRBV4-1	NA	TGCGCCAGCAGCCGGGCGATGGGTCTCAGCAATCAGCCCCAGCATTTT	CASSRAMGLSNQPQHF
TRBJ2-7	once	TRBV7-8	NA	TGTGCCAGCAGCTTATTCCGGGGGAATAACGAGCAGTACTTC	CASSLFRGNNEQYF
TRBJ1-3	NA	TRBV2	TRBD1	TGTGCCAGCAGTTACAGGACAGGGGTAAACACCATATATTTT	CASSYRTGVNTIYF
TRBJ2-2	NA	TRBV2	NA	TGTGCCAGCAGCCGACCCCAGCGAGACACCGGGGAGCTGTTTTTT	CASSRPQRDTGELFF
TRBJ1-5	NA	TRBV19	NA	TGTGCCAGTAGTTTAAGACAGAGTAGCAATCAGCCCCAGCATTTT	CASSLRQSSNQPQHF
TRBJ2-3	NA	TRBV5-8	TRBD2	TGTGCCAGCAGCTTGAATCGAGCGGGAGGTCGCACAGATACGCAGTATTTT	CASSLNRAGGRTDTQYF
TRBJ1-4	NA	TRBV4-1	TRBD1	TGCGCCAGCACCCTGGGACAGACGAATGAAAAACTGTTTTTT	CASTLGQTNEKLFF
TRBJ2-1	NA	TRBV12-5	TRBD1	TGTGCTAGTGGCAGACGCGACAGGGGAAACTACAATGAGCAGTTCTTC	CASGRRDRGNYNEQFF
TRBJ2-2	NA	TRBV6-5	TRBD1	TGTGCCAGCAGGCATACAGGGGCCGGGGAGCTGTTTTTT	CASRHTGAGELFF
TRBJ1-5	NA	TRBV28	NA	TGTGCCAGCAGTGAATCGCAGCGTAAGGGGCAGCCCCAGCATTTT	CASSESQRKGQPQHF
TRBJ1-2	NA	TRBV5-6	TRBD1	TGTGCCAGCAGCCTGACAGGGGCCCCTAACAACTATGGCTACACCTTC	CASSLTGAPNNYGYTF
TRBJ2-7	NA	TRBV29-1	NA	TGCAGCGTTTCGACGGGCTACGAGCAGTACTTC	CSVSTGYEQYF
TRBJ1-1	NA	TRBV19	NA	TGTGCCAGTAGTATGAACAGGATGAACACTGAAGCTTTCTTT	CASSMNRMNTEAFF
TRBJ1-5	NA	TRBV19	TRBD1	TGTGCCAGTAGTATACCTACAGGGGGAAGCAATCAGCCCCAGCATTTT	CASSIPTGGSNQPQHF
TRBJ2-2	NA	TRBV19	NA	TGTGCCAGTAGTATAGGGGCTGGTGGAACCGGGGAGCTGTTTTTT	CASSIGAGGTGELFF
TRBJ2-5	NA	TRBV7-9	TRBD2	TGTGCCAGCAGCTTAGGAGCGGGAGTGGAGACCCAGTACTTC	CASSLGAGVETQYF
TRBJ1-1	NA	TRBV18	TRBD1	TGTGCCAGCTCACCACAGGGGGCGGGTGAAGCTTTCTTT	CASSPQGAGEAFF
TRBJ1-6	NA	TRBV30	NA	TGTGCCTGGAGCGGGGGGGTGTCAATGGGATCACCCCTCCACTTT	CAWSGGVSMGSPLHF
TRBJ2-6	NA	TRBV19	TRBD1	TGTGCCAGTAGTATTTCGTTGCGGGACAGGCACTCTGGGGCCAACGTCCTGACTTTC	CASSISLRDRHSGANVLTF
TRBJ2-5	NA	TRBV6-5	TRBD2	TGTGCCAGCAGTTCGACTAGCAGCAGCGAGACCCAGTACTTC	CASSSTSSSETQYF
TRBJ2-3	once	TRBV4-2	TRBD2	TGTGCCAGCAGCCAAGATGGAACTAGCGGGAGGGCTGGCACAGATACGCAGTATTTT	CASSQDGTSGRAGTDTQYF
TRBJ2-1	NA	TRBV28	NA	TGTGCCAGCAGTTTAACGGGACAAGGTTTCATCCATGAGCAGTTCTTC	CASSLTGQGFIHEQFF
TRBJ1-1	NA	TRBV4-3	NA	TGCGCCAGCAGCCAGCGGGGGAGCACTGAAGCTTTCTTT	CASSQRGSTEAFF
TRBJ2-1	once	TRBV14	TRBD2	TGTGCCAGCAGCCCCGTCGGGACTAGCGGGAGGGCCCTCAATGAGCAGTTCTTC	CASSPVGTSGRALNEQFF
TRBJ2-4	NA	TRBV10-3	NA	TGTGCCATCAGTGACCCTGCGAGGGCCGCCAAAAACATTCAGTACTTC	CAISDPARAAKNIQYF
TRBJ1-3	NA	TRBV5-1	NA	TGCGCCAGCAGCTTGCTGACAGGTTTAGGAAACACCATATATTTT	CASSLLTGLGNTIYF
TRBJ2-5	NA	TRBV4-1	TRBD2	TGCGCCAGCAGCCAATTCGGCGGGAGAAGGGAGACCCAGTACTTC	CASSQFGGRRETQYF
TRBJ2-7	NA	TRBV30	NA	TGTGCCTGGAACGGAGGGACCTACGAGCAGTACTTC	CAWNGGTYEQYF
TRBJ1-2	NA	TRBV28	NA	TGTGCCAGCAGTTTCCAGGGGCGCGGGAACTATGGCTACACCTTC	CASSFQGRGNYGYTF
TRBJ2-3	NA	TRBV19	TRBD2	TGTGCCAGTAGTCCCCAAGGAGCGGGAGGGGAAGATACGCAGTATTTT	CASSPQGAGGEDTQYF
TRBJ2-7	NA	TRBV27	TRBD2	TGTGCCAGCGGCGACAGGGCGCTAGCGGGAGGGCCGGACGAGCAGTACTTC	CASGDRALAGGPDEQYF
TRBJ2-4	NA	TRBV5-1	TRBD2	TGCGCCAGCAGCCTAGGGTCTAGCGGGAGGGCAGCCAAAAACATTCAGTACTTC	CASSLGSSGRAAKNIQYF
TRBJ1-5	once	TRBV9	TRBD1	TGTGCCAGCAGCGGGACAGGGTTCAGCAATCAGCCCCAGCATTTT	CASSGTGFSNQPQHF
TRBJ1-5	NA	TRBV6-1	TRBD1	TGTGCCAGCAGTGGACGACAGGGTGTGAAGGTTAGCAATCAGCCCCAGCATTTT	CASSGRQGVKVSNQPQHF
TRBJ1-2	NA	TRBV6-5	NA	TGTGCCAGCAGTTACTCGAGGACCGGGGAGGTCTTC	CASSYSRTGEVF
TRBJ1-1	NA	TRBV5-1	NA	TGCGCCAGCAGCTTGGGGGGGGGAGGCACTGAAGCTTTCTTT	CASSLGGGGTEAFF
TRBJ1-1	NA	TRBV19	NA	TGTGCCAGTAGCTCCCTCCGGGGGGCTGAAGCTTTCTTT	CASSSLRGAEAFF
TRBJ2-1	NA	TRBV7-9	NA	TGTGCCAGCACCCCTAGTCCCAATGAGCAGTTCTTC	CASTPSPNEQFF
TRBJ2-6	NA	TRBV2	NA	TGTGCCAGCAGTGAACGACAGGAACCTACTGGGGCCAACGTCCTGACTTTC	CASSERQEPTGANVLTF
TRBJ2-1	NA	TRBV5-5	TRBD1	TGTGCCAGCAGCTCGGCCGGGACAGGGGTCAATGAGCAGTTCTTC	CASSSAGTGVNEQFF